These 12 T cell receptor beta chains originate from one sample sequenced in a study of blood T cells in healthy people across ages. Together with a sample-barcoded 5' primer, a J-beta primer mix was included in a second PCR lasting roughly 6 to 12 cycles. Via MiXCR, TCRdb re-called the 5' RACE reads, giving one row per CDR3 protein. The sample lists roughly 1,300,000 distinct CDR3 sequences; around 55% were seen once. Sequenced material: blood. These receptors all stem from a man in his late teens or twenties in good health.

The genes are TRBV12-3 or TRBV12-4 and TRBJ2-4; 8 bases map to TRBD2. The better agreement between TRBJ2-7 and the DNA end casts doubt on the J call. This CDR3 comprises 15 residues. This CDR3 is CASSLLRGVAYEQYF. The DNA for the CDR3 is TGTGCCAGCAGTTTATTGCGGGGGGTAGCCTACGAGCAGTACTTC.

A word on this clonotype: This may come from a read error, since a much larger clone is one base off. The chain is built from TRBV10-3 and TRBJ2-7, with a possible D match to TRBD2 (5 bases). Trimming stripped 3 bases from V and 0 bases from J, with 6 bases between. Germline loops: CDR1 ENHRY, CDR2 SYGVKD. This CDR3 is built from 13 residues. CDR3 bases: TGTGCCATCAGTGATGAGGGCTCCTACGAGCAGTACTTC. The encoded protein is CAISDEGSYEQYF.

This clonotype showed up just a few times. V and J are TRBV28 and TRBJ2-2, with TRBD2 as a possible D gene (6 bases). The CDR3 has 14 amino acids. V was clipped by 5 bases and J by 6 bases, with 13 bases between them. In germline, CDR1 is MDHEN, CDR2 SYDVKM. The CDR3 loop reads CASSTSEGPGELFF. CDR3 DNA: TGTGCCAGCAGTACCTCGGAGGGTCCCGGGGAGCTGTTTTTT.

The DNA of the CDR3 is TGTGCCAGCAGCCCCCTCCGGGAGGGCCTGAAGTTGACGCAGTATTTT. Translating it yields CASSPLREGLKLTQYF. The chain has TRBV14 and TRBJ2-3; 8 bases are a match to TRBD2. Germline V gene data show CDR1 as SGHDN and CDR2 as FVKESK. Trimming took 4 bases from V and 9 from J; bases not matched to a gene: 15. The CDR3 totals 16 residues.

The rearrangement joins TRBV2 to TRBJ2-5, with D uncertain. V lost 6 bases, J lost 11 bases, and 19 bases lay in between. Germline CDR1 SNHLY, CDR2 FYNNEI. The CDR3 consists of 13 residues. The CDR3 bases are TGTGCCAGCAGCGTCTTAGACTCTGCGGAGCAGTACTTC. It is translated as CASSVLDSAEQYF.

The J gene is TRBJ1-5, the V gene TRBV12-3 or TRBV12-4; D is unclear. The CDR3 loop spans 14 amino acids. Trimming pared 9 bases from V and 0 bases from J, leaving 12 bases between. CDR3 amino acids: CASTIGNSNQPQHF. The CDR3 nucleotides read TGTGCCAGTACCATAGGGAATAGCAATCAGCCCCAGCATTTT.

A few counts support this clonotype. The gene calls are TRBV7-8 and TRBJ1-1; D remains ambiguous. Per germline, CDR1 SGHVS and CDR2 FQNEAQ. The CDR3 sequence is 15 residues long. Trimming took off 5 bases at V and 1 base at J, with 14 bases between the two ends. The CDR3 sequence: CASSPRSYGNTEAFF. CDR3 coding DNA: TGTGCCAGCAGCCCCAGGTCCTACGGGAACACTGAAGCTTTCTTT.

This chain connects TRBV27 to TRBJ2-7, with D maybe TRBD2 (6 bases). Between the trimmed V and J ends, which lost 4 bases and 5 bases, there was a span of 12 bases. Germline CDR1 and CDR2: MNHEY and SMNVEV (reference sequence). This CDR3 region has 13 residues. CDR3 protein: CASSWVGGDEQYF. The DNA for the CDR3 is TGTGCCAGCAGTTGGGTCGGGGGAGACGAGCAGTACTTC.

J is TRBJ2-1 and V is TRBV20-1; 7 nucleotides match TRBD2. Germline V gene lookup returns CDR1 DFQATT and CDR2 SNEGSKA (reference sequence). The CDR3 spans 13 residues. After removal of 5 bases from V and 7 bases from J, the junction contained 8 bases not matched to a gene. CDR3 nucleotides: TGCAGTGCTGCAAAAGCGGGGCTGAATGAGCAGTTCTTC. Residues: CSAAKAGLNEQFF.

The chain links TRBV25-1 to TRBJ2-3, with D perhaps TRBD2 (7 bases). The germline V gene has CDR1 MGHDK and CDR2 SYGVNS. Trimming removed 4 bases at V and 2 bases at J, with 16 bases between. The CDR3 contains 16 residues. Here the CDR3 DNA reads TGTGCCAGCAGTGCCCTTAGGGGGGGAGTCACAGATACGCAGTATTTT. It translates to CASSALRGGVTDTQYF.

The gene calls are TRBV6-2 or TRBV6-3 and TRBJ2-1; 8 bases are a match to TRBD1. The V segment lost 6 bases and the J segment 5 bases; nucleotides outside the gene matches: 9. Germline V gives CDR1 MNHEY, CDR2 SVGEGT. This CDR3 is built from 15 residues. CDR3 sequence (DNA): TGTGCCAGCAGGCGGGACTTGACAGGGGACAATGAGCAGTTCTTC. Amino acids: CASRRDLTGDNEQFF.

This clonotype occurred a few times. The chain uses TRBV18 and TRBJ2-3; D is ambiguous. The CDR3 covers 15 residues. The germline CDR1 and CDR2 sequences are KGHSH and LQKENI. The V gene lost 2 bases and the J gene lost 0 bases, with 9 bases spanning the gap. CDR3 protein: CASSPNPSSTDTQYF. The CDR3 coding sequence is TGTGCCAGCTCACCAAACCCGTCTAGCACAGATACGCAGTATTTT. The entire variable domain, with the rest obtained from reference TRBV18 and TRBJ2-3, is as follows: NAGVMQNPRHLVRRRGQEARLRCSPMKGHSHVYWYRQLPEEGLKFMVYLQKENIIDESGMPKERFSAEFPKEGPSILRIQQVVRGDSAAYFCASSPNPSSTDTQYFGPGTRLTVL.